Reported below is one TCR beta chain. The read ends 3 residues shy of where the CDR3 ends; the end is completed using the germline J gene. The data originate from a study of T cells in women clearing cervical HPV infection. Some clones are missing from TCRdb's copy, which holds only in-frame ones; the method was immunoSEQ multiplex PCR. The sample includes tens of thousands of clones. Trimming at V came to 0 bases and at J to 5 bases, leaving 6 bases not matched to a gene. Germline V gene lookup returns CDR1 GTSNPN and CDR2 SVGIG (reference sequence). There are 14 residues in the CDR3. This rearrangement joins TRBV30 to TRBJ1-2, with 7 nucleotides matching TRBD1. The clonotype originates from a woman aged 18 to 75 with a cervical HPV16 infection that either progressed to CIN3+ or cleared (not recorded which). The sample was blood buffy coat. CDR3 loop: CAWSVLDRSYGYTF. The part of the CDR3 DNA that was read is TGTGCCTGGAGTGTACTGGACAGGTCTTATGGC. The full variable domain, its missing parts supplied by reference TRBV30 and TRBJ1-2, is SQTIHQWPATLVQPVGSPLSLECTVEGTSNPNLYWYRQAAGRGLQLLFYSVGIGQISSEVPQNLSASRPQDRQFILSSKKLLLSDSGFYLCAWSVLDRSYGYTFGSGTRLTVV.